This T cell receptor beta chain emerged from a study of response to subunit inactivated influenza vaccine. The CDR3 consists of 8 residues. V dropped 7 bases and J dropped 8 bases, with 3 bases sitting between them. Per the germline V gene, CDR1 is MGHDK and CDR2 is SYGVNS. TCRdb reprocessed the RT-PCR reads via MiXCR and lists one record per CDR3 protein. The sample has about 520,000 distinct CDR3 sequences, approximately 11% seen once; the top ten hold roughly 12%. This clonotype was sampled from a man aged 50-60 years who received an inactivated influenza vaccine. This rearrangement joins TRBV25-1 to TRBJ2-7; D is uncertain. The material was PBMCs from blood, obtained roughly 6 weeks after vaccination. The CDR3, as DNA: TGTGCCAGCAAGCAGCAGTACTTC. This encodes CASKQQYF.